This passage covers 3 T cell receptor beta chains from one sample sequenced in a study of prognosis after radiotherapy for stage I lung cancer. Template was genomic DNA; TCR beta CDR3 amplified in two multiplex PCR rounds. It was primers specific to each TRBV and TRBJ gene that first-round PCR used. TCRdb re-called the multiplex PCR reads through MiXCR, storing one row per CDR3 protein. The table shows more than 15,000 distinct CDR3 sequences, with around 55% occurring only once. The source material was PBMCs, sampled before or after stereotactic body radiation therapy (not recorded which). All receptors derive from a donor aged 50 or older with non-small cell lung cancer.

Sample share makes this clonotype medium-sized. CDR3 sequence reads: CASSLDRSNYGYTF. The CDR3 bases are TGTGCCAGCAGCTTAGACAGATCTAACTATGGCTACACCTTC. The chain has TRBV13 and TRBJ1-2; D gene unclear. V was trimmed by 1 base and J by 0 bases, leaving 6 bases between them. Germline V gene lookup returns CDR1 PRHDT and CDR2 FYEKMQ (reference sequence). This CDR3 comprises 14 residues.

The gene calls are TRBV10-3 and TRBJ2-5; possible D gene TRBD2, 7 bases. The V gene's germline CDR1 is ENHRY and CDR2 SYGVKD. V gave up 8 bases and J gave up 0 bases, with 16 bases separating them. The CDR3 totals 15 residues. The CDR3 sequence: CAISSRGADQETQYF. CDR3 coding DNA: TGTGCCATCTCAAGTCGGGGGGCCGACCAAGAGACCCAGTACTTC.

This clonotype appeared many times. The CDR3 sequence is CATSMGMNQPQHF. DNA for the CDR3: TGTGCCACCAGCATGGGGATGAATCAGCCCCAGCATTTT. V usage is TRBV15 and J usage is TRBJ1-5; no firm D call. Germline-derived CDR1 and CDR2 are LNHNV and YYDKDF (reference sequence). The V end was cut by 4 bases, the J end by 4 bases, with 8 bases between. The CDR3 contains 13 residues.